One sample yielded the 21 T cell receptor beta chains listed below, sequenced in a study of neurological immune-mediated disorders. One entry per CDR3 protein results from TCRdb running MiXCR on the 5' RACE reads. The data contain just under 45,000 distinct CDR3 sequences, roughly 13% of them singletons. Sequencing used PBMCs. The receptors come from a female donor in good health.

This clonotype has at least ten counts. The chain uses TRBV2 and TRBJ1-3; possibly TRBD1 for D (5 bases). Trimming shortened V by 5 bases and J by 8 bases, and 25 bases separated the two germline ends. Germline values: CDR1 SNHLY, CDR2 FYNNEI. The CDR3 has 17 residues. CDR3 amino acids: CASSISRDVLHGDTIYF. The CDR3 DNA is TGTGCCAGCAGTATCTCTCGGGACGTACTGCATGGGGACACCATATATTTT.

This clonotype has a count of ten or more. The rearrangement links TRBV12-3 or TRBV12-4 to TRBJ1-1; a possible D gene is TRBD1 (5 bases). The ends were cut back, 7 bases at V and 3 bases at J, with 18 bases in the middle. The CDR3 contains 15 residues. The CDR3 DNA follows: TGTGCCAGCACATCTTGGGGGGGGGAAGACACTGAAGCTTTCTTT. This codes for CASTSWGGEDTEAFF.

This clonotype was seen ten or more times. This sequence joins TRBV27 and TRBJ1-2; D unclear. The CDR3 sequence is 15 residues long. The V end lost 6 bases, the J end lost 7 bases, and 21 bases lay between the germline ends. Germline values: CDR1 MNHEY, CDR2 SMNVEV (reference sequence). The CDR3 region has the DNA TGTGCCAGCAGACCGTCACTCGGGCGGGTCGTTGGCTACACCTTC. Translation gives CASRPSLGRVVGYTF.

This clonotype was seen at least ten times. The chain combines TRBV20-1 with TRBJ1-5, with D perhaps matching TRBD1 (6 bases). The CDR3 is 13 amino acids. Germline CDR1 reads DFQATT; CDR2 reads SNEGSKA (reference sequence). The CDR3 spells CSAGEETNQPQHF. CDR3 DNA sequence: TGCAGCGCAGGGGAGGAGACCAATCAGCCCCAGCATTTT.

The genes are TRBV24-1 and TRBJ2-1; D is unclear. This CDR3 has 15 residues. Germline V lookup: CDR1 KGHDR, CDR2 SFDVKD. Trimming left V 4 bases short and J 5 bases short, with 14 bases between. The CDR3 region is CATSDPETVHNEQFF. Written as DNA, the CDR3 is TGTGCCACCAGTGACCCGGAGACTGTGCACAATGAGCAGTTCTTC.

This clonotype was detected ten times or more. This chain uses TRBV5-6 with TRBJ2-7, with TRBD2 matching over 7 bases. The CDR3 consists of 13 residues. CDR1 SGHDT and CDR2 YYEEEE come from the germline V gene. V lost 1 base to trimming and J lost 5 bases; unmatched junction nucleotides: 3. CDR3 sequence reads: CASSLIGTNEQYF. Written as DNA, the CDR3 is TGTGCCAGCAGCTTGATTGGGACTAACGAGCAGTACTTC.

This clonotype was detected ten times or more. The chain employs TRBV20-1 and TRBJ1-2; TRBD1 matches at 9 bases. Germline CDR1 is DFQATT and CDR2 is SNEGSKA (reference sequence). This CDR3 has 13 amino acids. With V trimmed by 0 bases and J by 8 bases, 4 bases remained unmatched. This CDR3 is CSAREGQGKGYTF. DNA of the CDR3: TGCAGTGCTAGAGAAGGACAGGGGAAGGGCTACACCTTC.

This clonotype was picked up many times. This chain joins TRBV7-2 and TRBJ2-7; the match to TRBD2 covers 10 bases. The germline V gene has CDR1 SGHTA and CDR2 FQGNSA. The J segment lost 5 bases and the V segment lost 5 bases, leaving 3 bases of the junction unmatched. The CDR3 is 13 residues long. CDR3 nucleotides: TGTGCCAGCAGCCCCCTAGCGGGAGACGAGCAGTACTTC. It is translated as CASSPLAGDEQYF. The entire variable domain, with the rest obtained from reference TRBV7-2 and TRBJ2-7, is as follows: GAGVSQSPSNKVTEKGKDVELRCDPISGHTALYWYRQSLGQGLEFLIYFQGNSAPDKSGLPSDRFSAERTGGSVSTLTIQRTQQEDSAVYLCASSPLAGDEQYFGPGTRLTVT.

This CDR3 reads CASSLGNRAETQYF. CDR3 nucleotide sequence: TGTGCCAGCAGCTTGGGAAATAGGGCTGAGACCCAGTACTTC. This chain connects TRBV5-6 to TRBJ2-5; D remains ambiguous. The CDR3 totals 14 residues. The germline V gene encodes CDR1 SGHDT and CDR2 YYEEEE. V was shortened by 0 bases and J by 5 bases, with 11 bases between the two germline ends.

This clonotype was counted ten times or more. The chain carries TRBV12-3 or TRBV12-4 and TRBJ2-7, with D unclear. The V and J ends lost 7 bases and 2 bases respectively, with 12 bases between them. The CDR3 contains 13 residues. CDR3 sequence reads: CASKLDSAYEQYF. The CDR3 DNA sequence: TGTGCCAGCAAGCTTGACTCCGCCTACGAGCAGTACTTC.

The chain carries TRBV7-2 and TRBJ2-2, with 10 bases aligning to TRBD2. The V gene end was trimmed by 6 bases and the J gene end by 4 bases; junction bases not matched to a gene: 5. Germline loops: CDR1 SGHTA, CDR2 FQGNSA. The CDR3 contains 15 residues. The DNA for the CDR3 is TGTGCCAGCAGTCAAAGCGGGGGGGCCACCGGGGAGCTGTTTTTT. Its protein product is CASSQSGGATGELFF. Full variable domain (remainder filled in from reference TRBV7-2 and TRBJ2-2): GAGVSQSPSNKVTEKGKDVELRCDPISGHTALYWYRQSLGQGLEFLIYFQGNSAPDKSGLPSDRFSAERTGGSVSTLTIQRTQQEDSAVYLCASSQSGGATGELFFGEGSRLTVL.

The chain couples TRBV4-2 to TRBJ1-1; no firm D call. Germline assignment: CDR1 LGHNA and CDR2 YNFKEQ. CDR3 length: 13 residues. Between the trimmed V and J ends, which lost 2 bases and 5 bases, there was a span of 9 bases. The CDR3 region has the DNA TGTGCCAGCAGCCAAAATGGAATGACTGAAGCTTTCTTT. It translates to CASSQNGMTEAFF.

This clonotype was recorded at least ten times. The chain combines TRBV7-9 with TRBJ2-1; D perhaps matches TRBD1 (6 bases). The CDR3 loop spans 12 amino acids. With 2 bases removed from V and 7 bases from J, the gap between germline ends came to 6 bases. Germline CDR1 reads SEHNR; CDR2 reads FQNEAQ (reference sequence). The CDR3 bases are TGTGCCAGCAGCTTAACAGGGAATGAGCAGTTCTTC. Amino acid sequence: CASSLTGNEQFF.

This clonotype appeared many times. The CDR3 here is CASSFTVGGTEAFF. As DNA, the CDR3 is TGCGCCAGCAGCTTTACGGTCGGGGGCACTGAAGCTTTCTTT. The genes are TRBV5-1 and TRBJ1-1, with D possibly matching TRBD1 (5 bases). Trimming left V 2 bases short and J 4 bases short, with 12 bases between. CDR1 and CDR2 from the germline V gene are SGHRS and YFSETQ. The CDR3 loop spans 14 amino acids.

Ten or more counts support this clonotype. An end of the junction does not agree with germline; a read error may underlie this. CDR3 bases: TGTGCTAGCAGCACAGAGTTCGGGGGCTCCGCGACCCAGTACTTC. Amino acids: CASSTEFGGSATQYF. The chain uses TRBV7-7 and TRBJ2-5; D is perhaps TRBD1 or TRBD2 (6 bases each). The CDR3 is 15 amino acids. Looked up from germline, CDR1 is SSHAT and CDR2 is FNYEAQ (reference sequence).

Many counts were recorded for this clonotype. This CDR3 is CSVLRGYEQYF. In DNA, the CDR3 is TGCAGCGTTCTGCGGGGCTACGAGCAGTACTTC. J is TRBJ2-7 and V is TRBV29-1; D is perhaps TRBD2 (6 bases). CDR1 and CDR2 from the germline V gene are SQVTM and ANQGSEA. CDR3 length: 11 amino acids. The V and J ends lost 5 bases and 3 bases respectively, with 8 bases between them.

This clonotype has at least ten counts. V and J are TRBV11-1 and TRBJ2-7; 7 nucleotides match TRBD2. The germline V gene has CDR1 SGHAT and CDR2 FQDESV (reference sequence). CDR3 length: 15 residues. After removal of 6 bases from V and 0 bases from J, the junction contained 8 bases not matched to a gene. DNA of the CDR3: TGTGCCAGCAGTCCCGGGACTAAGAGCTCCTACGAGCAGTACTTC. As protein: CASSPGTKSSYEQYF.

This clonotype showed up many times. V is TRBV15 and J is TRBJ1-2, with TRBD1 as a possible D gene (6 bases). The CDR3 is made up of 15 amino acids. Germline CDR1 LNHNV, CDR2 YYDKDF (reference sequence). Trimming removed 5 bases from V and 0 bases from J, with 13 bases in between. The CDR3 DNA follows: TGTGCCACCAGCCCCTCGAGGGGGTCTAACTATGGCTACACCTTC. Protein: CATSPSRGSNYGYTF.

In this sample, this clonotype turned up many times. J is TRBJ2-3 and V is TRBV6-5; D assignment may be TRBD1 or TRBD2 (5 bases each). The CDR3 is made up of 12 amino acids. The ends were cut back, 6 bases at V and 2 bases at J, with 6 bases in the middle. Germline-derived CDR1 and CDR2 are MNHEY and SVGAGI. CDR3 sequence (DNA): TGTGCCAGCAGCGGGGCCACAGATACGCAGTATTTT. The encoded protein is CASSGATDTQYF.

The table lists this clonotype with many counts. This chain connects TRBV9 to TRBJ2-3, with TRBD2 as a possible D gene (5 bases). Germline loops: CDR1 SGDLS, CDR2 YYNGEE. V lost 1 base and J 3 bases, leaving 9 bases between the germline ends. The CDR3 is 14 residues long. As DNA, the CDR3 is TGTGCCAGCAGCGTATTCCCGGGGACAGATACGCAGTATTTT. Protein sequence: CASSVFPGTDTQYF. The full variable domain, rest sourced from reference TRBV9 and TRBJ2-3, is DSGVTQTPKHLITATGQRVTLRCSPRSGDLSVYWYQQSLDQGLQFLIQYYNGEERAKGNILERFSAQQFPDLHSELNLSSLELGDSALYFCASSVFPGTDTQYFGPGTRLTVL.

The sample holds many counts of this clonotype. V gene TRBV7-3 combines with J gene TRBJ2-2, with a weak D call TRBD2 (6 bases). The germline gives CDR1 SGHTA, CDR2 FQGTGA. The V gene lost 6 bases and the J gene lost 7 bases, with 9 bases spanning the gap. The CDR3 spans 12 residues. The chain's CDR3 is CASRKEGGELFF. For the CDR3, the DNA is TGTGCCAGCAGGAAGGAGGGCGGGGAGCTGTTTTTT. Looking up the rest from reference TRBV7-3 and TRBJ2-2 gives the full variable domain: GAGVSQTPSNKVTEKGKYVELRCDPISGHTALYWYRQSLGQGPEFLIYFQGTGAADDSGLPNDRFFAVRPEGSVSTLKIQRTERGDSAVYLCASRKEGGELFFGEGSRLTVL.